This T cell receptor beta chain was profiled in a study of early T cells in non-severe SARS-CoV-2 infection. Study-level information: RNA in bulk from unsorted whole blood was sequenced, and chains were unpaired.

Unique molecular identifiers were attached to individual cDNA molecules. MiXCR, applied by TCRdb to the 5' RACE reads, yields one record per CDR3 protein. This sample has around 86,000 distinct CDR3 sequences, with about 15% found just once. This CDR3 is 17 amino acids long. Germline V gives CDR1 LGHDT, CDR2 YNNKEL (reference sequence). Trimming took 0 bases from V and 5 from J; bases not matched to a gene: 6. This clonotype was seen a few times. This chain uses TRBV3-1 with TRBJ2-1; 11 bases are shared with TRBD2. The sequenced sample consisted of whole blood. The receptor was isolated from an adult who was a healthcare worker with PCR-confirmed SARS-CoV-2 infection or an uninfected control (not recorded which). In nucleotides, the CDR3 is TGTGCCAGCAGCCAAGATTACCTAGCGGGGGGAAACAATGAGCAGTTCTTC. Protein sequence: CASSQDYLAGGNNEQFF.